The entry below describes one TCR beta chain. The antigen remains unidentified. Assay: immunoSEQ multiplex PCR; the TCRdb copy retains only in-frame clones and omits some. The sample holds roughly 84,000 clones; nearly 90% are singletons and the top ten take 1.5%. The data are from a study of T cell responses to AZD1222 COVID-19 vaccine. On the study more broadly: Pooling covered second doses at about 4 or about 12 weeks. Findings and limits, study-wide: With dominance at 160-218 and 743-854, vaccine-associated CD4 TCRs spanned spike.

Trimming shortened V by 7 bases and J by 1 base, and 16 bases separated the two germline ends. The CDR3 loop spans 15 amino acids. Germline V gene data show CDR1 as LNHDA and CDR2 as SQIVND (reference sequence). V gene TRBV19 combines with J gene TRBJ1-1; unclear D gene. Specimen: peripheral blood, collected on day 0 of AZD1222 vaccination. This clonotype originated in an adult in good health. CDR3: CASTVNPLPNTEAFF. CDR3 coding DNA: TGTGCCAGTACAGTAAATCCCCTCCCGAACACTGAAGCTTTCTTT.